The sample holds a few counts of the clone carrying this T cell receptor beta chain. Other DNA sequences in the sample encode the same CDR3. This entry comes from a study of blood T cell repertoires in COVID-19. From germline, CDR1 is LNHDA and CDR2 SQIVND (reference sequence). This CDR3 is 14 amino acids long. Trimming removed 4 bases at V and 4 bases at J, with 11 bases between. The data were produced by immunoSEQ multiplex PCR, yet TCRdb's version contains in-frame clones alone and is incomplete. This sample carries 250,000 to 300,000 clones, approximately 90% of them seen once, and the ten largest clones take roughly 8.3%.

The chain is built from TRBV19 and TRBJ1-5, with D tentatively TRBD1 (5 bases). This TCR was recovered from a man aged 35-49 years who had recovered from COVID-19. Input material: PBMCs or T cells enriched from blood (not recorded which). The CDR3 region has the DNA TGTGCCAGTAGTAAGCAGGGTGGAAATCAGCCCCAGCATTTT. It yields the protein CASSKQGGNQPQHF.